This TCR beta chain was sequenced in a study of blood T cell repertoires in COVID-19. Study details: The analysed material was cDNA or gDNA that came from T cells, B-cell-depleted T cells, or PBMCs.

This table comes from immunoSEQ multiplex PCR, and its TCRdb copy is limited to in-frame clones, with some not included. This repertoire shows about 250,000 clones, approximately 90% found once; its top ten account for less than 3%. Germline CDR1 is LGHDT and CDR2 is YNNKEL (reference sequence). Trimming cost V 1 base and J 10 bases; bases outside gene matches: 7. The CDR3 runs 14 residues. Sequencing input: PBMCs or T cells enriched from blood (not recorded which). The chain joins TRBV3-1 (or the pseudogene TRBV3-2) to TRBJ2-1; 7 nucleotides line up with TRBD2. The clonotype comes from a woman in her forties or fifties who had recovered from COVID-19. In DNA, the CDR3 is TGTGCCAGCAGCCAAGTGACGGGAGGTCGCGAGCAGTTCTTC. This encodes CASSQVTGGREQFF.